The 26 T cell receptor beta chains listed next were all sequenced from one sample in a study of metastatic and nonmetastatic thyroid tumors. TCRdb reprocessed the PCR reads using MiXCR. This sample has about 92,000 clones; 15% occur once, and the top ten carry 3.6%. Each patient went into thyroid surgery without having received any treatment. The source material was blood. The receptors here all came from a female donor with papillary thyroid cancer or a benign thyroid nodule (not recorded which). Some clones in this sample may be carry-over from other donors' samples.

The chain is built from TRBV4-1 and TRBJ1-4; TRBD1 matches at 8 bases. Germline lookup yields CDR1 MGHRA and CDR2 YSYEKL. V dropped 0 bases and J dropped 5; count of bases not matched to a gene: 11. The CDR3 spans 18 residues. CDR3 sequence reads: CASSQDPRDRFINEKLFF. The CDR3 region has the DNA TGCGCCAGCAGCCAAGATCCCCGGGACAGGTTCATCAATGAAAAACTGTTTTTT.

Comment on this clone: A clone one base away is much larger, so this may be a read error. V is TRBV7-7 and J is TRBJ1-1; D is unclear. CDR1 SSHAT and CDR2 FNYEAQ come from the germline V gene (reference sequence). The CDR3 has 13 residues. Written as DNA, the CDR3 is TGTGCTAGCATCTTAGGAGTTAACACTGAAGCTTTCTTT. Protein: CASILGVNTEAFF.

This clone has just a few counts. A much bigger clone sits one base away, suggesting this may be a read error. V usage is TRBV20-1 and J usage is TRBJ2-7; TRBD1 aligns across 7 bases. CDR3 length: 12 amino acids. Trimming removed 2 bases from V and 3 bases from J; junction bases left unmatched: 1. The germline V gene encodes CDR1 DFQATT and CDR2 SNEGSKA (reference sequence). The chain's CDR3 is CSARRDSYEQYF. DNA for the CDR3: TGCAGTGCTAGACGGGACAGCTACGAGCAGTACTTC.

This clone was detected many times. This rearrangement joins TRBV6-1 to TRBJ2-7; D gene uncertain. The V gene's germline CDR1 is MNHNS and CDR2 SASEGT. Trimming left V 3 bases short and J 5 bases short, with 14 bases between. This CDR3 has 14 amino acids. Here the CDR3 reads CASSDRAPGHEQYF. The CDR3 DNA is TGTGCCAGCAGTGATCGGGCGCCAGGCCACGAGCAGTACTTC.

This clone was picked up many times. The chain carries TRBV12-3 or TRBV12-4 and TRBJ2-2, with unresolved D. The germline V and J ends were trimmed by 3 bases and 1 base, with 6 bases remaining between them. The CDR3 has 14 residues. CDR3 sequence (DNA): TGTGCCAGCAGTTTCGGAGTGAACACCGGGGAGCTGTTTTTT. Translated: CASSFGVNTGELFF.

A word on this clone: This may come from a read error, since a much larger clone is one base off. The rearrangement uses TRBV19 and TRBJ2-7, with D hard to call. Germline V lookup: CDR1 LNHDA, CDR2 SQIVND (reference sequence). The CDR3 runs to 14 residues. In DNA, the CDR3 is TGTGACAGTACCCCGACCTCGCGAGCCTACGAGCAGTACTTC. This codes for CDSTPTSRAYEQYF. Using reference TRBV19 and TRBJ2-7 for the parts outside the CDR3, the full variable domain is DGGITQSPKYLFRKEGQNVTLSCEQNLNHDAMYWYRQDPGQGLRLIYYSQIVNDFQKGDIAEGYSVSREKKESFPLTVTSAQKNPTAFYLCDSTPTSRAYEQYFGPGTRLTVT.

This clone has at least ten counts. V usage is TRBV20-1 and J usage is TRBJ2-3; 8 bases fit TRBD2. CDR1 and CDR2 (germline): DFQATT, SNEGSKA (reference sequence). The CDR3 runs to 13 residues. Trimming took 3 bases from V and 6 from J; bases not matched to a gene: 5. The CDR3 is CSASGGAMDTQYF. The CDR3 nucleotides are TGCAGTGCTAGCGGGGGGGCCATGGATACGCAGTATTTT.

At least ten counts were recorded for this clone. The rearrangement joins TRBV14 to TRBJ2-7, with 8 bases fitting TRBD1. Germline assignment: CDR1 SGHDN and CDR2 FVKESK. J was trimmed by 4 bases and V by 0 bases; bases with no gene match: 11. The CDR3 spans 17 residues. The CDR3 protein is CASSQDSGGEGVYEQYF. The CDR3 region has the DNA TGTGCCAGCAGCCAAGATTCAGGGGGCGAGGGGGTATACGAGCAGTACTTC.

The table lists this clone with many counts. This chain joins TRBV12-3 or TRBV12-4 and TRBJ1-4, with TRBD1 identical over 7 bases. Unmatched junction bases numbered 4, after V lost 5 bases and J lost 4 bases. This CDR3 contains 14 residues. This CDR3 is CASSRQGGNEKLFF. The DNA of the CDR3 is TGTGCCAGCAGTCGCCAGGGGGGTAATGAAAAACTGTTTTTT.

With regard to this clone: This could be a read error, since a much larger clone is one nucleotide away. The chain carries TRBV10-3 and TRBJ2-1, with 7 bases identical to TRBD1. CDR1 and CDR2 (germline): ENHRY, SYGVKD. V was pared by 5 bases and J by 1 base, with 5 bases of the junction left unmatched. This CDR3 is 15 amino acids long. The CDR3 region has the DNA TGTGCCATCAGTTCCGAGGGGGCATCCTACAATGAGCAGTTCTTC. It encodes CAISSEGASYNEQFF.

Points on this clone: Since a much larger clone is just one base distant, this may be a read error. Other DNA sequences within the sample encode an identical CDR3. The chain has TRBV19 and TRBJ2-3; no clear D gene. The CDR3 loop spans 13 amino acids. From germline, CDR1 is LNHDA and CDR2 SQIVND (reference sequence). The CDR3 loop is CASSIGLADTQYF. The CDR3 coding sequence is TGCGCCAGTAGTATTGGGTTAGCCGATACGCAGTATTTT.

About this clone itself: A much bigger clone sits one base away, suggesting this may be a read error. J is TRBJ1-1 and V is TRBV7-2, with a weak D call TRBD1 (6 bases). The V end lost 7 bases, the J end lost 11 bases, and 20 bases lay between the germline ends. The CDR3 covers 13 residues. Germline lookup yields CDR1 SGHTA and CDR2 FQGNSA. The CDR3 here is CASIPLRGSGAFF. CDR3 nucleotide sequence: TGTGCCAGCATCCCCCTAAGGGGGTCTGGGGCTTTCTTT.

This clone showed up many times. The V call is TRBV5-1, the J call TRBJ2-7, with D perhaps matching TRBD1 (6 bases). The CDR3 is 14 residues long. Germline loops: CDR1 SGHRS, CDR2 YFSETQ. Trimming removed 6 bases from V and 7 bases from J, with 20 bases in between. The CDR3 DNA sequence: TGCGCCAGCAACTTTGGACAGAGTACACCTGAGCAGTACTTC. This translates into CASNFGQSTPEQYF.

This clone was found many times. The V gene is TRBV6-5, the J gene TRBJ1-2; D gene uncertain. Germline values: CDR1 MNHEY, CDR2 SVGAGI. The V end was cut by 2 bases, the J end by 6 bases, with 4 bases between. There are 11 residues in the CDR3. CDR3 region: CASSYGDGYTF. CDR3 DNA sequence: TGTGCCAGCAGTTACGGGGATGGCTACACCTTC.

Remarks on this clone: Sequence at one end of the junction differs from germline and may be a read error. The chain uses TRBV7-8 and TRBJ1-5, with 7 bases fitting TRBD1. Germline lookup yields CDR1 SGHVS and CDR2 FQNEAQ. The CDR3 sequence is 17 residues long. For the CDR3, the DNA is TGTGCCAGCAGCCCCGATGCCCGACAGGGAGGCAATCATCCCCAGCATTTT. This gives the protein CASSPDARQGGNHPQHF. Variable domain in full (rest from reference TRBV7-8 and TRBJ1-5): GAGVSQSPRYKVAKRGQDVALRCDPISGHVSLFWYQQALGQGPEFLTYFQNEAQLDKSGLPSDRFFAERPEGSVSTLKIQRTQQEDSAVYLCASSPDARQGGNHPQHFGDGTRLSIL.

The rearrangement links TRBV12-3 or TRBV12-4 to TRBJ2-1, with TRBD2 identical over 7 bases. Losses at the gene ends were 3 bases for V and 0 bases for J; bases not matched to a gene: 17. This CDR3 has 20 amino acids. CDR3 coding DNA: TGTGCCAGCAGTTTTGAGGCCCCTAGCGGTTGCGGGGGCTCCTACAATGAGCAGTTCTTC. It translates to CASSFEAPSGCGGSYNEQFF.

Many counts were recorded for this clone. The rearrangement uses TRBV11-2 and TRBJ2-1; TRBD2 matches 8 bases. From germline, CDR1 is SGHAT and CDR2 FQNNGV. The CDR3 sequence is 16 residues long. V lost 0 bases, J lost 4 bases, and 5 bases stayed unmatched. CDR3 in amino acids: CASSLESGGPYNEQFF. CDR3 sequence (DNA): TGTGCCAGCAGCTTAGAATCGGGGGGGCCTTACAATGAGCAGTTCTTC.

This clone occurred many times. The chain couples TRBV28 to TRBJ2-1; D remains ambiguous. The V gene lost 8 bases and the J gene lost 12 bases, with 17 bases spanning the gap. Germline values: CDR1 MDHEN, CDR2 SYDVKM. CDR3 size: 12 residues. The CDR3 DNA is TGTGCCAGCGGATACGTGGGTAAGGGGCAGTTCTTC. It is translated as CASGYVGKGQFF. Looking up the rest from reference TRBV28 and TRBJ2-1 gives the full variable domain: DVKVTQSSRYLVKRTGEKVFLECVQDMDHENMFWYRQDPGLGLRLIYFSYDVKMKEKGDIPEGYSVSREKKERFSLILESASTNQTSMYLCASGYVGKGQFFGPGTRLTVL.

This clone was seen many times. The chain links TRBV5-1 to TRBJ2-3; TRBD2 matches at 11 bases. The V segment lost 2 bases and the J segment 4 bases; nucleotides outside the gene matches: 0. CDR3 length: 14 amino acids. Germline CDR1 SGHRS, CDR2 YFSETQ. CDR3 DNA sequence: TGCGCCAGCAGCTTTAGCGGGGGGGCAGATACGCAGTATTTT. Translating it yields CASSFSGGADTQYF.

As concerns this clone: A read error is possible here, since a much larger clone lies one base away. The J gene is TRBJ1-2, the V gene TRBV20-1; possibly TRBD1 for D (5 bases). Germline V CDR1 and CDR2: DFQATT, SNEGSKA (reference sequence). Trimming removed 0 bases at V and 12 bases at J, with 26 bases between. This CDR3 contains 16 residues. CDR3 bases: TGCAGTGCTAGAGAATCGTTAGACAGTACCTTCCACGGCCACACCTTC. This sequence encodes CSARESLDSTFHGHTF.

This clone was observed at least ten times. This sequence joins TRBV6-1 and TRBJ1-6; 7 bases map to TRBD1. The germline V gene encodes CDR1 MNHNS and CDR2 SASEGT. This CDR3 has 15 amino acids. With V trimmed by 6 bases and J by 6 bases, 8 bases remained unmatched. The CDR3 loop reads CASSYGQAGNSPLHF. The CDR3 DNA reads TGTGCCAGCAGCTATGGACAGGCGGGTAATTCACCCCTCCACTTT.

This clone was detected ten times or more. J is TRBJ1-1 and V is TRBV24-1; 7 bases are a match to TRBD1. The CDR3 is 15 residues long. Germline V gene data show CDR1 as KGHDR and CDR2 as SFDVKD. V lost 2 bases and J lost 1; bases outside the gene matches: 3. CDR3 nucleotides: TGTGCCACCAGTGATTCCGGGACAGCGAACACTGAAGCTTTCTTT. Residues: CATSDSGTANTEAFF.

As for this clone: This may be a read error, as it is one base from a much larger clone. The chain links TRBV5-1 to TRBJ2-5; 9 bases map to TRBD2. The CDR3 consists of 15 residues. Germline CDR1 SGHRS, CDR2 YFSETQ. After removal of 0 bases from V and 8 bases from J, the junction contained 8 bases not matched to a gene. The chain's CDR3 is CASSLGGGALDTQYF. The CDR3 DNA reads TGCGCCAGCAGCTTGGGCGGGGGGGCCTTGGATACCCAGTACTTC.

This clone was detected many times. V usage is TRBV5-5 and J usage is TRBJ2-1; D may be TRBD1 (6 bases). This CDR3 region has 14 residues. Per the germline V gene, CDR1 is SGHKS and CDR2 is YYEKEE (reference sequence). V dropped 0 bases and J dropped 5 bases, with 9 bases sitting between them. The CDR3 sequence: CASSLGGRDNEQFF. The CDR3, as DNA: TGTGCCAGCAGCTTGGGGGGGCGAGACAATGAGCAGTTCTTC.

The V gene is TRBV5-4, the J gene TRBJ2-7, with 8 bases fitting TRBD1. The V gene's germline CDR1 is SGHNT and CDR2 YYREEE (reference sequence). The CDR3 is 13 residues long. Losses at the gene ends were 2 bases for V and 6 bases for J; bases not matched to a gene: 4. CDR3 DNA: TGTGCCAGCAGCTTCGACAGGGGAGGCGAGCAGTACTTC. This encodes CASSFDRGGEQYF.

The table lists this clone with many counts. This chain joins TRBV7-2 and TRBJ2-7, with 9 bases that match TRBD2. The CDR3 runs 15 residues. CDR1 SGHTA and CDR2 FQGNSA come from the germline V gene. The trim removed 4 bases at V and 2 bases at J, leaving 6 bases unmatched. This CDR3 reads CASSSFSGGTYEQYF. As DNA, the CDR3 is TGTGCCAGCAGCTCCTTTAGCGGGGGAACCTACGAGCAGTACTTC. The full variable domain, with the rest looked up from reference TRBV7-2 and TRBJ2-7, is GAGVSQSPSNKVTEKGKDVELRCDPISGHTALYWYRQSLGQGLEFLIYFQGNSAPDKSGLPSDRFSAERTGGSVSTLTIQRTQQEDSAVYLCASSSFSGGTYEQYFGPGTRLTVT.